This T cell receptor (beta chain) was obtained from a study of identifying expanded T cells in peripheral blood. Study-level findings and limits: Across healthy donors, higher total template counts meant significantly greater roughly 2-week count variance.

About this clone itself: Its target is unknown.

The method was immunoSEQ multiplex PCR; TCRdb's version includes in-frame clones alone and lacks a portion of them. Among 90,000 or so clones listed, about 88% were seen once. Collection occurred without any documented infections or immune events in donors. This CDR3 contains 13 residues. The germline V and J ends were trimmed by 0 bases and 7 bases, with 9 bases remaining between them. Germline CDR1 reads LNHNV; CDR2 reads YYDKDF (reference sequence). The TCR comes from a person between 18 and 69 years old in good health. The J gene is TRBJ1-2, the V gene TRBV15; D gene unclear. The sample comprised blood. The CDR3 DNA follows: TGTGCCACCAGCAGAGAAGGTCGTGGTGGCTACACCTTC. This translates into CATSREGRGGYTF.